This T cell receptor beta chain was obtained from a study of T cells after yellow fever vaccination. Of note for this clonotype: The target antigen is unknown.

Study observations and caveats: One caveat is that FACS-sorted repertoires could contain abundant clonotypes contaminating from the bulk population. Secondary responses were weaker yet peaked faster, day 5 versus 15.

TCRdb recomputed calls from the 5' RACE reads with MiXCR, one row per CDR3 protein. The sample lists approximately 580,000 distinct CDR3 sequences; about 15% were seen once. J was trimmed by 5 bases and V by 4 bases; bases with no gene match: 10. Germline assignment: CDR1 SGHRS and CDR2 YFSETQ. The CDR3 is 16 residues long. The sequence came from a man in his late teens or twenties who received the YFV17D yellow fever vaccine. V and J are TRBV5-1 and TRBJ1-5; TRBD1 aligns across 9 bases. Material: PBMCs, obtained about 5 days after the first yellow fever vaccination. CDR3 loop: CASSEHGTGRDQPQHF. CDR3 in DNA: TGCGCCAGCAGCGAACATGGGACAGGGAGGGATCAGCCCCAGCATTTT.